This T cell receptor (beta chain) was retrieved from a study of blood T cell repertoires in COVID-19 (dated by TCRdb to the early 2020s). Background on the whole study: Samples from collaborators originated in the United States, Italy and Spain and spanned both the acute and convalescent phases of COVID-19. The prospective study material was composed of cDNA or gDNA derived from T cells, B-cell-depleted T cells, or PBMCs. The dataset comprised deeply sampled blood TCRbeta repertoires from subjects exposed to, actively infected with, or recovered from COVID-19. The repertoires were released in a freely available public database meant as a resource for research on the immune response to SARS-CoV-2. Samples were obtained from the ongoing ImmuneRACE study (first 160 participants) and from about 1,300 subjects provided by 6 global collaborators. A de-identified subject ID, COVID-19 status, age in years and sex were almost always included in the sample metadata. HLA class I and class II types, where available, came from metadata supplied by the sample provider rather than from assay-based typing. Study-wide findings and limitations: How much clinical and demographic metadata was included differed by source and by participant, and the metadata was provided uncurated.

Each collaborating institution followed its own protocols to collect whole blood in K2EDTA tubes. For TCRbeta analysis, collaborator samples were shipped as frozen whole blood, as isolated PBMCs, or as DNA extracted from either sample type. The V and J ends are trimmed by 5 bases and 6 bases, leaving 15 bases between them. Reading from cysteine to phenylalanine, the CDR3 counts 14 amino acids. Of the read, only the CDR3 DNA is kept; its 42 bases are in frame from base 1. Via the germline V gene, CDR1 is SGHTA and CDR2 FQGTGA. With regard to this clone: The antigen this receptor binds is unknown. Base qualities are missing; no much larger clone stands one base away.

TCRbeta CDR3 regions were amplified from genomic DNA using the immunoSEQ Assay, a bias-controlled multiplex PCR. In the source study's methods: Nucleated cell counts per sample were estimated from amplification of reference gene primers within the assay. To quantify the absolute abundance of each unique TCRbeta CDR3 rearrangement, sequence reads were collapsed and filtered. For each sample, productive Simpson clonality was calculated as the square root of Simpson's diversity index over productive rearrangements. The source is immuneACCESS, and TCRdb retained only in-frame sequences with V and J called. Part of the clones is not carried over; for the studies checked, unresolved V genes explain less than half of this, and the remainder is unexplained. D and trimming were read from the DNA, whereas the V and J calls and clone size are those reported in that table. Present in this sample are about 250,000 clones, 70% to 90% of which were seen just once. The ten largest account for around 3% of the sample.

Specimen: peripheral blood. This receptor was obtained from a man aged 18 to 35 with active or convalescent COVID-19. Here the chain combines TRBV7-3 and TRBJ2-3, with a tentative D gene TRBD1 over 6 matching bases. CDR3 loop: CASSLNERGDTQYF. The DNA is TGTGCCAGCAGCCTAAATGAGAGGGGGGATACGCAGTATTTT. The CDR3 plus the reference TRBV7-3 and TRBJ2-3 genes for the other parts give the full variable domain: GAGVSQTPSNKVTEKGKYVELRCDPISGHTALYWYRQSLGQGPEFLIYFQGTGAADDSGLPNDRFFAVRPEGSVSTLKIQRTERGDSAVYLCASSLNERGDTQYFGPGTRLTVL.